This passage covers 5 T cell receptor beta chains from one sample sequenced in a study of cytomegalovirus exposure and HLA in healthy donors. Only in-frame clones appear in the TCRdb table, and some are missing; sequencing was by immunoSEQ multiplex PCR. The sample consists of 180,000 or so clones, approximately 89% of them appearing once. Sequencing input: PBMCs. The receptors shown here come from a man younger than 45 in good health and CMV-seropositive.

J is TRBJ2-7 and V is TRBV6-5; D gene unclear. The V and J ends lost 0 bases and 1 base respectively, with 7 bases between them. The CDR3 sequence is 14 residues long. Per germline, CDR1 MNHEY and CDR2 SVGAGI. The CDR3 DNA follows: TGTGCCAGCAGTTACTCTAGGGATTCCTACGAGCAGTACTTC. It is translated as CASSYSRDSYEQYF.

The gene calls are TRBV2 and TRBJ1-5, with D possibly TRBD1 on 5 matching bases. Germline-derived CDR1 and CDR2 are SNHLY and FYNNEI. The CDR3 runs to 14 residues. Trimming left V 8 bases short and J 6 bases short, with 17 bases between. The CDR3 reads CASGTDTRFQPQHF. The CDR3 DNA follows: TGTGCCAGCGGGACGGACACCCGATTTCAGCCCCAGCATTTT.

This sequence joins TRBV6-1 and TRBJ2-7; perhaps TRBD2 as D (5 bases). The CDR3 has 13 residues. V lost 7 bases, J lost 3 bases, and 13 bases lay in between. Germline CDR1 and CDR2: MNHNS and SASEGT. The chain's CDR3 is CASIRAGDYEQYF. For the CDR3, the DNA is TGTGCCAGCATTCGGGCCGGGGACTACGAGCAGTACTTC.

V usage is TRBV5-1 and J usage is TRBJ2-7, with D possibly matching TRBD1 (5 bases). This CDR3 has 16 amino acids. V was pared by 5 bases and J by 2 bases, with 20 bases between. Germline V lookup: CDR1 SGHRS, CDR2 YFSETQ. CDR3 coding DNA: TGCGCCAGCAGTTGGGGTGACAGAGCCAATACCTACGAGCAGTACTTC. Its protein is CASSWGDRANTYEQYF.

This chain connects TRBV9 to TRBJ2-1; the match to TRBD2 covers 10 bases. CDR1 is SGDLS, CDR2 YYNGEE, per germline. The J segment lost 4 bases and the V segment lost 3 bases, leaving 4 bases of the junction unmatched. The CDR3 length is 15 residues. The CDR3 here is CASSASGGSYNEQFF. CDR3 DNA sequence: TGTGCCAGCAGCGCTAGCGGGGGCTCTTACAATGAGCAGTTCTTC.